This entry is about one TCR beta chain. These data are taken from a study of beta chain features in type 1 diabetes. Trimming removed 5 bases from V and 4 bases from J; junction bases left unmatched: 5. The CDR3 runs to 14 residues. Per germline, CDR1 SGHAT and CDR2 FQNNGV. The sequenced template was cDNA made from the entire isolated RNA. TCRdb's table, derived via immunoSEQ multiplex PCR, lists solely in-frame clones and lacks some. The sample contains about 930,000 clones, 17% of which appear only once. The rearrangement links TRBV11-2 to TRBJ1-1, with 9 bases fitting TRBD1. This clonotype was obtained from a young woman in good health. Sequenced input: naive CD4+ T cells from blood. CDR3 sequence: CASSLQQGATEAFF. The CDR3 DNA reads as TGTGCCAGCAGCCTTCAACAGGGGGCCACTGAAGCTTTCTTT.